The present entry profiles one T cell receptor beta chain with its context. This CDR3 spans 15 amino acids. V trimming: 0 bases; J trimming: 11 bases; junction bases outside the gene matches: 7. Germline V lookup: CDR1 LGHNA, CDR2 YSLEER. These data originate in a study of blood T cell repertoires in COVID-19. The table came from immunoSEQ multiplex PCR; TCRdb's copy has only in-frame clones and leaves some out. The table has 310,000 or so clones, around nine tenths seen once. This chain joins TRBV4-3 and TRBJ2-1; TRBD2 aligns across 10 bases. This TCR derives from a woman aged 40 to 55 who had recovered from COVID-19. Source material: PBMCs or T cells enriched from blood (not recorded which). CDR3 protein: CASSQDLAGVMKQFF. For the CDR3, the DNA is TGCGCCAGCAGCCAAGACCTAGCGGGGGTGATGAAGCAGTTCTTC.